This T cell receptor beta chain is from a study of OX40 agonist ivuxolimab in advanced cancers. Germline V gene data show CDR1 as LGHNA and CDR2 as YSLEER. V lost 0 bases and J lost 2; bases outside the gene matches: 11. The CDR3 is 18 residues long. Some clones are missing from TCRdb's copy, which holds only in-frame ones; the method was immunoSEQ multiplex PCR. The sample records 40,000 to 50,000 clones, less than 90% being singletons. This TCR came from an adult with an advanced solid tumor such as melanoma, head and neck, liver or kidney cancer. The rearrangement joins TRBV4-3 to TRBJ2-7; 9 bases fit TRBD1. Specimen: CD4+ or CD8+ T cells sorted from blood, collected in a trial of the OX40 agonist ivuxolimab. The CDR3 nucleotides are TGCGCCAGCAGCCAAGACTGGAACCCAGGGACAGGGACCTACGAGCAGTACTTC. Amino acid sequence: CASSQDWNPGTGTYEQYF.